The clone carrying this TCR beta chain showed up many times. Which cohort a participant joined came from the clinical history participants gave. In Cohort 3, a recovered donor had either two negative PCRs, clearance, or symptom resolution. The sample is drawn from a study of blood T cell repertoires in COVID-19. Study-level background: PBMCs, B-cell-depleted T cells, or T cells provided the cDNA or gDNA that made up the material.

The assay was immunoSEQ multiplex PCR, and TCRdb's table has in-frame clones only and misses some. Among some 150,000 clones listed, 65% to 90% were seen once. Germline CDR1 reads LNHNV; CDR2 reads YYDKDF (reference sequence). The CDR3 is made up of 15 amino acids. V lost 3 bases to trimming and J lost 9 bases, with 21 bases between them. This TCR derives from a man between 50 and 59 years old who had recovered from COVID-19. The gene calls are TRBV15 and TRBJ2-7, with D possibly TRBD2 on 6 matching bases. Sequences were obtained from PBMCs or T cells enriched from blood (not recorded which). CDR3 amino acids: CATSREGSASTVQYF. The CDR3 bases are TGTGCCACCAGCAGGGAGGGAAGTGCGAGTACGGTGCAGTACTTC.